The rows below give T cell receptor beta chains drawn from one sample of a study of T-cell reconstitution after alpha-beta-depleted transplantation in children. TCRdb reprocessed the PCR reads with MiXCR, giving one entry per CDR3 protein. Of hundreds of thousands of distinct CDR3 sequences in the sample, 8% to 10% were seen once. The sequenced sample was PBMCs from the stem cell graft donor, obtained from the stem cell graft. All receptors derive from a human donor who donated a stem cell graft to a child with acute lymphoblastic leukemia. Both conserved end residues are part of each CDR3. A D gene is named only where the DNA matches it firmly. Size is omitted from some rows. Given values are once, few, many or a class for expanded clones.

J gene: TRBJ1-1
D gene: -
clone size: -
V gene: TRBV11-2
CDR3 length: 13
CDR3 protein: CASSPGPRLEAFF
CDR3 DNA: TGTGCCAGCAGCCCAGGTCCGAGATTAGAAGCTTTCTTT

J gene: TRBJ1-4
D gene: TRBD1
clone size: few
V gene: TRBV12-3/TRBV12-4
CDR3 length: 14
CDR3 protein: CASSLGTGGEKLFF
CDR3 DNA: TGTGCCAGCAGCCTCGGGACAGGGGGTGAAAAACTGTTTTTT

J gene: TRBJ2-3
D gene: TRBD2
clone size: few
V gene: TRBV5-1
CDR3 length: 15
CDR3 protein: CASSSTSGLTDTQYF
CDR3 DNA: TGCGCCAGCAGCTCGACTAGCGGGCTCACAGATACGCAGTATTTT

J gene: TRBJ2-1
D gene: -
clone size: many
V gene: TRBV9
CDR3 length: 15
CDR3 protein: CASSVEVRSSNEQFF
CDR3 DNA: TGTGCCAGCAGCGTAGAGGTTCGTAGTAGCAATGAGCAGTTCTTC

J gene: TRBJ2-4
D gene: -
clone size: few
V gene: TRBV4-2
CDR3 length: 17
CDR3 protein: CASSPPGSGLAKNIQYF
CDR3 DNA: TGTGCCAGCAGCCCCCCAGGTAGCGGTCTAGCCAAAAACATTCAGTACTTC

J gene: TRBJ1-1
D gene: -
clone size: many
V gene: TRBV3-1
CDR3 length: 13
CDR3 protein: CASSQYKNTEAFF
CDR3 DNA: TGTGCCAGCAGCCAATATAAGAACACTGAAGCTTTCTTT

J gene: TRBJ2-5
D gene: -
clone size: many
V gene: TRBV18
CDR3 length: 15
CDR3 protein: CASSPQWQGQETQYF
CDR3 DNA: TGTGCCAGCTCACCACAGTGGCAGGGGCAAGAGACCCAGTACTTC

J gene: TRBJ2-1
D gene: TRBD2
clone size: -
V gene: TRBV29-1
CDR3 length: 13
CDR3 protein: CSLGLFRGDEQFF
CDR3 DNA: TGCAGCCTTGGACTCTTTCGGGGGGATGAGCAGTTCTTC

J gene: TRBJ2-7
D gene: -
clone size: -
V gene: TRBV5-1
CDR3 length: 15
CDR3 protein: CASSTNTGSSYEQYF
CDR3 DNA: TGCGCCAGCAGCACGAATACCGGGAGCTCCTACGAGCAGTACTTC

J gene: TRBJ1-5
D gene: -
clone size: -
V gene: TRBV18
CDR3 length: 15
CDR3 protein: CASSPRAIGGQPQHF
CDR3 DNA: TGTGCCAGCTCACCACGGGCTATCGGGGGGCAGCCCCAGCATTTT

J gene: TRBJ2-1
D gene: -
clone size: many
V gene: TRBV27
CDR3 length: 12
CDR3 protein: CAGAGPRNEQFF
CDR3 DNA: TGTGCGGGGGCAGGGCCTCGAAATGAGCAGTTCTTC

J gene: TRBJ1-2
D gene: TRBD1
clone size: few
V gene: TRBV12-3/TRBV12-4
CDR3 length: 11
CDR3 protein: CAVQGRHGYTF
CDR3 DNA: TGTGCCGTACAGGGGCGCCATGGCTACACCTTC

J gene: TRBJ2-7
D gene: TRBD1
clone size: -
V gene: TRBV29-1
CDR3 length: 16
CDR3 protein: CSVEDRKGGSSYEQYF
CDR3 DNA: TGCAGCGTTGAAGATCGCAAAGGGGGCAGCTCCTACGAGCAGTACTTC

J gene: TRBJ2-3
D gene: -
clone size: -
V gene: TRBV4-2
CDR3 length: 14
CDR3 protein: CASSQARFTDTQYF
CDR3 DNA: TGTGCCAGCAGCCAAGCACGATTCACAGATACGCAGTATTTT

J gene: TRBJ1-6
D gene: -
clone size: -
V gene: TRBV12-3/TRBV12-4
CDR3 length: 17
CDR3 protein: CASSLGKGIGLGSPLHF
CDR3 DNA: TGTGCCAGCAGCCTCGGGAAGGGGATCGGTTTAGGTTCACCCCTCCACTTT

J gene: TRBJ1-6
D gene: -
clone size: many
V gene: TRBV20-1
CDR3 length: 12
CDR3 protein: CSATTGYSPLHF
CDR3 DNA: TGCAGTGCTACTACAGGTTATTCACCCCTCCACTTT

J gene: TRBJ2-6
D gene: -
clone size: few
V gene: TRBV4-3
CDR3 length: 16
CDR3 protein: CASSQEGNSGANVLTF
CDR3 DNA: TGCGCCAGCAGCCAAGAGGGAAACTCTGGGGCCAACGTCCTGACTTTC

J gene: TRBJ2-5
D gene: -
clone size: -
V gene: TRBV5-5
CDR3 length: 15
CDR3 protein: CASSLEWRGQETQYF
CDR3 DNA: TGTGCCAGCAGCTTGGAATGGAGGGGGCAAGAGACCCAGTACTTC

J gene: TRBJ1-1
D gene: -
clone size: -
V gene: TRBV30
CDR3 length: 12
CDR3 protein: CAWSVLGLEAFF
CDR3 DNA: TGTGCCTGGAGTGTACTCGGACTAGAAGCTTTCTTT

J gene: TRBJ2-7
D gene: -
clone size: many
V gene: TRBV10-2
CDR3 length: 17
CDR3 protein: CASSEPTLKAGSYEQYF
CDR3 DNA: TGCGCCAGCAGTGAGCCAACCCTTAAGGCAGGGTCCTACGAGCAGTACTTC

J gene: TRBJ2-7
D gene: TRBD2
clone size: many
V gene: TRBV13
CDR3 length: 15
CDR3 protein: CASSLTSGGLYEQYF
CDR3 DNA: TGTGCCAGCAGCCTAACTAGCGGGGGCCTCTACGAGCAGTACTTC

J gene: TRBJ2-1
D gene: -
clone size: many
V gene: TRBV29-1
CDR3 length: 13
CDR3 protein: CSAKGQTYNEQFF
CDR3 DNA: TGCAGCGCTAAAGGGCAGACATACAATGAGCAGTTCTTC

J gene: TRBJ2-1
D gene: TRBD1
clone size: many
V gene: TRBV19
CDR3 length: 14
CDR3 protein: CASSKTGGRDEQFF
CDR3 DNA: TGTGCCAGTAGTAAGACAGGGGGCAGGGATGAGCAGTTCTTC

J gene: TRBJ2-5
D gene: -
clone size: -
V gene: TRBV12-3/TRBV12-4
CDR3 length: 11
CDR3 protein: CASRGLETQYF
CDR3 DNA: TGTGCCAGCAGGGGGCTGGAGACCCAGTACTTC

J gene: TRBJ1-4
D gene: -
clone size: many
V gene: TRBV5-5
CDR3 length: 15
CDR3 protein: CASRTQASVVEKLFF
CDR3 DNA: TGTGCCAGCAGGACGCAGGCGTCCGTCGTGGAAAAACTGTTTTTT

J gene: TRBJ2-1
D gene: -
clone size: -
V gene: TRBV6-6
CDR3 length: 10
CDR3 protein: CASKNNEQFF
CDR3 DNA: TGTGCCAGCAAGAACAATGAGCAGTTCTTC

J gene: TRBJ1-3
D gene: -
clone size: -
V gene: TRBV12-3/TRBV12-4
CDR3 length: 15
CDR3 protein: CANIPTGSSGNTIYF
CDR3 DNA: TGTGCCAACATTCCTACAGGGAGCTCTGGAAACACCATATATTTT

J gene: TRBJ1-1
D gene: TRBD1
clone size: few
V gene: TRBV20-1
CDR3 length: 12
CDR3 protein: CSASDRATEAFF
CDR3 DNA: TGCAGTGCAAGTGACAGGGCCACTGAAGCTTTCTTT

J gene: TRBJ2-7
D gene: TRBD1
clone size: many
V gene: TRBV5-1
CDR3 length: 16
CDR3 protein: CASSHDGEGALYEQYF
CDR3 DNA: TGCGCCAGCAGCCATGACGGCGAGGGGGCTTTGTACGAGCAGTACTTC

J gene: TRBJ1-1
D gene: -
clone size: few
V gene: TRBV3-1
CDR3 length: 11
CDR3 protein: CASSQSVEAFF
CDR3 DNA: TGTGCCAGCAGCCAATCGGTGGAGGCTTTCTTT

J gene: TRBJ2-3
D gene: -
clone size: -
V gene: TRBV20-1
CDR3 length: 14
CDR3 protein: CSALSMGDTDTQYF
CDR3 DNA: TGCAGTGCTTTATCGATGGGGGACACAGATACGCAGTATTTT

J gene: TRBJ2-3
D gene: TRBD2
clone size: -
V gene: TRBV4-2
CDR3 length: 19
CDR3 protein: CASSHGLAGTGYGTDTQYF
CDR3 DNA: TGTGCCAGCAGCCACGGACTAGCGGGGACCGGTTATGGCACAGATACGCAGTATTTT

J gene: TRBJ2-7
D gene: -
clone size: -
V gene: TRBV6-1
CDR3 length: 15
CDR3 protein: CASSDVGTSGYEQYF
CDR3 DNA: TGTGCCAGCAGTGACGTAGGGACATCTGGCTACGAGCAGTACTTC

J gene: TRBJ2-5
D gene: TRBD1
clone size: -
V gene: TRBV7-8
CDR3 length: 15
CDR3 protein: CASSLGQSTQETQYF
CDR3 DNA: TGTGCCAGCAGCCTGGGACAGTCGACCCAAGAGACCCAGTACTTC

J gene: TRBJ1-1
D gene: -
clone size: -
V gene: TRBV20-1
CDR3 length: 18
CDR3 protein: CSARDLRRQGNLNIEAFF
CDR3 DNA: TGCAGTGCTAGAGATTTAAGGAGGCAGGGGAACCTGAACATTGAAGCTTTCTTT

J gene: TRBJ2-4
D gene: -
clone size: -
V gene: TRBV5-1
CDR3 length: 14
CDR3 protein: CASSLDASRNIQYF
CDR3 DNA: TGCGCCAGCAGCTTGGATGCTTCAAGGAACATTCAGTACTTC

J gene: TRBJ1-2
D gene: -
clone size: -
V gene: TRBV25-1
CDR3 length: 16
CDR3 protein: CASSRNPSSPDSGYTF
CDR3 DNA: TGTGCCAGCAGTCGGAATCCCTCCAGCCCAGACAGCGGCTACACCTTC

J gene: TRBJ2-5
D gene: -
clone size: -
V gene: TRBV7-9
CDR3 length: 15
CDR3 protein: CASSLRRQGGETQYF
CDR3 DNA: TGTGCCAGCAGCCTACGAAGACAGGGAGGAGAGACCCAGTACTTC

J gene: TRBJ2-1
D gene: TRBD1
clone size: few
V gene: TRBV7-2
CDR3 length: 15
CDR3 protein: CASSPTGFSYNEQFF
CDR3 DNA: TGTGCCAGCAGCCCGACAGGGTTCTCCTACAATGAGCAGTTCTTC

J gene: TRBJ2-7
D gene: -
clone size: many
V gene: TRBV12-3/TRBV12-4
CDR3 length: 14
CDR3 protein: CASSLLQTNYEQYF
CDR3 DNA: TGTGCCAGCAGTTTACTTCAGACAAACTACGAGCAGTACTTC

J gene: TRBJ2-3
D gene: -
clone size: many
V gene: TRBV6-2/TRBV6-3
CDR3 length: 16
CDR3 protein: CASSYSEGTSTDTQYF
CDR3 DNA: TGTGCCAGCAGTTACTCGGAAGGGACTAGCACAGATACGCAGTATTTT

J gene: TRBJ2-5
D gene: -
clone size: -
V gene: TRBV20-1
CDR3 length: 13
CDR3 protein: CSARATVQETQYF
CDR3 DNA: TGCAGTGCTAGAGCAACGGTACAAGAGACCCAGTACTTC

J gene: TRBJ2-5
D gene: -
clone size: few
V gene: TRBV20-1
CDR3 length: 13
CDR3 protein: CSAAPDPKETQYF
CDR3 DNA: TGCAGTGCTGCCCCCGATCCCAAAGAGACCCAGTACTTC

J gene: TRBJ2-7
D gene: TRBD1
clone size: -
V gene: TRBV6-1
CDR3 length: 14
CDR3 protein: CASSLSDRDNEQYF
CDR3 DNA: TGTGCCAGCTCCTTATCGGACAGGGATAACGAGCAGTACTTC

J gene: TRBJ1-3
D gene: -
clone size: many
V gene: TRBV12-3/TRBV12-4
CDR3 length: 13
CDR3 protein: CASSLAVGNTIYF
CDR3 DNA: TGTGCCAGCAGTTTAGCGGTGGGAAACACCATATATTTT